The 28 T cell receptor beta chains below were found in one sample sequenced in a study of cytomegalovirus exposure and HLA in healthy donors. Some clones are missing from TCRdb's copy, which holds only in-frame ones; the method was immunoSEQ multiplex PCR. The data show 170,000 or so clones, with more than 65% seen just once and under 3.5% held by the top ten. The material sequenced was PBMCs. The receptors come from a woman aged 18 to 35 in good health and CMV-seropositive.

The chain links TRBV19 to TRBJ2-5; D might be TRBD2 (5 bases). Germline-derived CDR1 and CDR2 are LNHDA and SQIVND (reference sequence). V lost 5 bases and J lost 6, with 13 bases in between. The CDR3 loop spans 13 amino acids. The CDR3, as DNA: TGTGCCAGTAGTGGGCTGGAGGAGCAGACCCAGTACTTC. This gives the protein CASSGLEEQTQYF.

The chain links TRBV19 to TRBJ2-2; tentatively, D is TRBD2 (5 bases). The germline V gene has CDR1 LNHDA and CDR2 SQIVND (reference sequence). This CDR3 is built from 12 residues. V lost 5 bases and J lost 7, with 8 bases in between. CDR3 bases: TGTGCCAGTAGTCACCGGGGCGGGGAGCTGTTTTTT. The encoded protein is CASSHRGGELFF. The whole variable domain, remainder taken from reference TRBV19 and TRBJ2-2, is DGGITQSPKYLFRKEGQNVTLSCEQNLNHDAMYWYRQDPGQGLRLIYYSQIVNDFQKGDIAEGYSVSREKKESFPLTVTSAQKNPTAFYLCASSHRGGELFFGEGSRLTVL.

The V and J genes are TRBV9 and TRBJ2-7; tentatively, D is TRBD1 (6 bases). CDR1 and CDR2 from the germline V gene are SGDLS and YYNGEE. Trimming took 3 bases from V and 2 from J, leaving 18 bases between them. This CDR3 has 16 residues. The CDR3, as DNA: TGTGCCAGCAGCGAGGGGGTGGGGCTCACCCCCTACGAGCAGTACTTC. This gives the protein CASSEGVGLTPYEQYF.

The J gene is TRBJ2-1, the V gene TRBV4-2; D gene unclear. The germline V gene has CDR1 LGHNA and CDR2 YNFKEQ. The CDR3 is 14 amino acids. V was pared by 4 bases and J by 0 bases, with 7 bases between. The chain's CDR3 is CASSPPSSYNEQFF. As DNA, the CDR3 is TGTGCCAGCAGCCCACCTAGCTCCTACAATGAGCAGTTCTTC.

J is TRBJ1-2 and V is TRBV19, with no clear D. Germline CDR1 reads LNHDA; CDR2 reads SQIVND (reference sequence). The ends were cut back, 4 bases at V and 0 bases at J, with 9 bases in the middle. CDR3 length equals 14 residues. The CDR3 sequence is CASSKSLTNYGYTF. In DNA form, the CDR3 reads TGTGCCAGTAGTAAGAGTCTTACTAACTATGGCTACACCTTC.

This clone occurred once. The chain uses TRBV19 and TRBJ2-5, with TRBD1 matching 7 bases. V lost 3 bases, J lost 4 bases, and 20 bases stayed unmatched. The CDR3 consists of 19 residues. The V gene's germline CDR1 is LNHDA and CDR2 SQIVND (reference sequence). The CDR3 bases are TGTGCCAGTAGTATGAGCTTCGCGAGTATGGGACAGCTGGTAGAGACCCAGTACTTC. It encodes CASSMSFASMGQLVETQYF.

The chain joins TRBV20-1 to TRBJ2-7; D remains unclear. CDR1 is DFQATT and CDR2 is SNEGSKA in the germline V gene (reference sequence). The CDR3 totals 11 residues. V was cut by 4 bases and J by 7 bases, with 11 bases left in between. CDR3 sequence: CSAIPLEEQYF. CDR3 sequence (DNA): TGCAGTGCTATCCCCCTAGAAGAGCAGTACTTC.

This clone was detected only a few times. The chain couples TRBV29-1 to TRBJ1-1; the D gene is possibly TRBD1 (5 bases). Germline CDR1 reads SQVTM; CDR2 reads ANQGSEA. V was clipped by 4 bases and J by 2 bases, with 11 bases between them. CDR3 length: 13 amino acids. In nucleotides, the CDR3 is TGCAGCGTTGCCGCGACAGCAAACACTGAAGCTTTCTTT. Translating it yields CSVAATANTEAFF. Using reference TRBV29-1 and TRBJ1-1 for the parts outside the CDR3, the full variable domain is SAVISQKPSRDICQRGTSLTIQCQVDSQVTMMFWYRQQPGQSLTLIATANQGSEATYESGFVIDKFPISRPNLTFSTLTVSNMSPEDSSIYLCSVAATANTEAFFGQGTRLTVV.

The chain couples TRBV4-1 to TRBJ2-7; 12 bases map to TRBD1. Germline V gene lookup returns CDR1 MGHRA and CDR2 YSYEKL. Trimming took 4 bases from V and 6 from J; bases not matched to a gene: 7. The CDR3 is 15 amino acids. CDR3 in DNA: TGCGCCAGCAGCCCCGCCGGGACAGGGGGCTTCGAGCAGTACTTC. Translated, it gives CASSPAGTGGFEQYF.

V and J are TRBV6-4 and TRBJ1-1, with D possibly TRBD1 on 6 matching bases. Per germline, CDR1 MRHNA and CDR2 SNTAGT. V lost 5 bases and J 8 bases, leaving 12 bases between the germline ends. The CDR3 spans 12 residues. CDR3 DNA sequence: TGTGCCAGCAGTTCACCTGGACAGGAAGCTTTCTTT. Residues: CASSSPGQEAFF.

V usage is TRBV5-1 and J usage is TRBJ1-1; the D is unclear. Trimming took 0 bases from V and 5 from J, leaving 14 bases between them. The CDR3 runs to 15 residues. Germline CDR1 SGHRS, CDR2 YFSETQ. CDR3 bases: TGCGCCAGCAGCTTGGGACCCCGGGTTAGGACTGAAGCTTTCTTT. Translation: CASSLGPRVRTEAFF.

The chain links TRBV2 to TRBJ1-2; D uncertain. The CDR3 runs 13 residues. V lost 8 bases to trimming and J lost 2 bases, with 12 bases between them. The germline gives CDR1 SNHLY, CDR2 FYNNEI. The CDR3 region is CASAPPGNYGYTF. CDR3 nucleotides: TGTGCCAGCGCCCCCCCAGGCAACTATGGCTACACCTTC.

This chain uses TRBV18 with TRBJ1-1; D perhaps matches TRBD1 (6 bases). Looked up from germline, CDR1 is KGHSH and CDR2 is LQKENI. Trimming took 4 bases from V and 5 from J, leaving 17 bases between them. This CDR3 spans 15 amino acids. DNA of the CDR3: TGTGCCAGCTCACAGACCGCAGGGGTCGGAACTGAAGCTTTCTTT. Amino acids: CASSQTAGVGTEAFF. Variable domain in full (rest from reference TRBV18 and TRBJ1-1): NAGVMQNPRHLVRRRGQEARLRCSPMKGHSHVYWYRQLPEEGLKFMVYLQKENIIDESGMPKERFSAEFPKEGPSILRIQQVVRGDSAAYFCASSQTAGVGTEAFFGQGTRLTVV.

J is TRBJ2-7 and V is TRBV2; 9 bases match TRBD1. V was pared by 6 bases and J by 3 bases, with 9 bases of the junction left unmatched. The CDR3 spans 15 residues. Germline loops: CDR1 SNHLY, CDR2 FYNNEI. This CDR3 is CASRRPGQGDYEQYF. CDR3 sequence (DNA): TGTGCCAGCAGGAGACCGGGACAGGGAGACTACGAGCAGTACTTC.

The J gene is TRBJ1-2, the V gene TRBV19, with D possibly matching TRBD1 (5 bases). Germline V gene lookup returns CDR1 LNHDA and CDR2 SQIVND (reference sequence). The CDR3 sequence is 15 residues long. The V end lost 6 bases, the J end lost 4 bases, and 18 bases lay between the germline ends. The CDR3 spells CASSRGGEVVYGYTF. In nucleotides, the CDR3 is TGTGCCAGTAGCCGCGGGGGGGAGGTCGTCTATGGCTACACCTTC.

This clone was counted once. The rearrangement joins TRBV29-1 to TRBJ2-6, with a tentative D call TRBD1 (5 bases). The germline V gene has CDR1 SQVTM and CDR2 ANQGSEA. V lost 6 bases to trimming and J lost 0 bases, with 24 bases between them. CDR3 length: 19 amino acids. The CDR3: CSVRPTRTSTGSGANVLTF. CDR3 nucleotides: TGCAGCGTACGTCCAACGCGGACATCTACTGGCTCTGGGGCCAACGTCCTGACTTTC.

The chain combines TRBV6-6 with TRBJ2-3; D possibly corresponds to TRBD2 (6 bases). CDR1 MNHNY and CDR2 SVGAGI come from the germline V gene (reference sequence). V lost 9 bases, J lost 2 bases, and 18 bases lay in between. The CDR3 is 15 residues long. This chain's CDR3 is CASNPAGLSTDTQYF. CDR3 sequence (DNA): TGTGCCAGTAACCCGGCGGGGCTTTCCACAGATACGCAGTATTTT.

The genes are TRBV5-8 and TRBJ2-1; weak D call: TRBD2 (6 bases). Germline CDR1 reads SGHTS; CDR2 reads YDEGEE. The CDR3 spans 14 residues. Trimming stripped 4 bases from V and 12 bases from J, with 20 bases between. CDR3 in DNA: TGTGCCAGCAGCCCGGAGGGAGGATACGGTGGGCAGTTCTTC. Its translation is CASSPEGGYGGQFF.

This clone was observed a few times. This rearrangement joins TRBV19 to TRBJ1-3, with a possible D match to TRBD1 (6 bases). The germline V gene encodes CDR1 LNHDA and CDR2 SQIVND (reference sequence). This CDR3 contains 14 residues. The V end lost 8 bases, the J end lost 7 bases, and 18 bases lay between the germline ends. The CDR3 protein is CASEQGLGRNTIYF. The CDR3 DNA is TGTGCCAGTGAACAGGGTCTTGGACGGAACACCATATATTTT. Together with reference TRBV19 and TRBJ1-3, the CDR3 gives the full variable domain: DGGITQSPKYLFRKEGQNVTLSCEQNLNHDAMYWYRQDPGQGLRLIYYSQIVNDFQKGDIAEGYSVSREKKESFPLTVTSAQKNPTAFYLCASEQGLGRNTIYFGEGSWLTVV.

The chain uses TRBV10-1 and TRBJ2-5, with TRBD1 matching over 12 bases. The CDR3 is made up of 16 amino acids. The J segment lost 5 bases and the V segment lost 6 bases, leaving 10 bases of the junction unmatched. Germline CDR1 is WNHNN and CDR2 is SYGVQD (reference sequence). The CDR3 DNA is TGCGCCAGCAGCCCGGGACAGGGGGCCGGCGGGGAGACCCAGTACTTC. Translation: CASSPGQGAGGETQYF.

The CDR3 sequence is CAISESLANYGYTF. The CDR3 coding sequence is TGTGCCATCAGTGAGTCTCTCGCTAACTATGGCTACACCTTC. The J gene is TRBJ1-2, the V gene TRBV10-3; no clear D gene. CDR1 and CDR2 (germline): ENHRY, SYGVKD. CDR3 length: 14 amino acids. Trimming took 0 bases from V and 0 from J, leaving 5 bases between them.

The CDR3 bases are TGCGCCAGCACGGGGGGGACACCACCGAGCTCCTACGAGCAGTACTTC. Amino acids: CASTGGTPPSSYEQYF. The V gene is TRBV5-1, the J gene TRBJ2-7; 8 bases map to TRBD2. In germline, CDR1 is SGHRS, CDR2 YFSETQ. The J segment lost 0 bases and the V segment lost 6 bases, leaving 11 bases of the junction unmatched. CDR3 length equals 16 residues.

This chain uses TRBV7-2 with TRBJ2-3; D perhaps matches TRBD1 (6 bases). The CDR3 runs 14 residues. Trimming removed 4 bases at V and 4 bases at J, with 12 bases between. Germline values: CDR1 SGHTA, CDR2 FQGNSA. In DNA, the CDR3 is TGTGCCAGCAGCTCACAGACAGGAGCAGATACGCAGTATTTT. As protein: CASSSQTGADTQYF.

The chain carries TRBV12-5 and TRBJ2-3, with D perhaps TRBD2 (5 bases). This CDR3 contains 12 residues. Deletions cut 6 bases from V and 3 bases from J, with 7 bases between. The germline gives CDR1 LGHNT, CDR2 FRNRAP. Written as DNA, the CDR3 is TGTGCTAGTGGGGTAGCGACAGATACGCAGTATTTT. It encodes CASGVATDTQYF.

This chain connects TRBV5-1 to TRBJ2-7; 8 nucleotides match TRBD2. J lost 4 bases, V lost 4 bases, and 4 bases had no gene match. The CDR3 spans 13 residues. In germline, CDR1 is SGHRS, CDR2 YFSETQ. The CDR3, as DNA: TGCGCCAGCAGCCACGGGGGGGAGTACGAGCAGTACTTC. It specifies CASSHGGEYEQYF.

The rearrangement joins TRBV7-9 to TRBJ1-1; 7 positions match TRBD1. The CDR3 contains 16 residues. After removal of 5 bases from V and 2 bases from J, the junction contained 11 bases not matched to a gene. Germline assignment: CDR1 SEHNR and CDR2 FQNEAQ (reference sequence). For the CDR3, the DNA is TGTGCCAGCAGCCTAAGAGGGGGCGCTGAAAACACTGAAGCTTTCTTT. Protein: CASSLRGGAENTEAFF.

The J gene is TRBJ1-5, the V gene TRBV19; D is uncertain. Germline lookup yields CDR1 LNHDA and CDR2 SQIVND (reference sequence). The CDR3 covers 14 residues. V lost 2 bases to trimming and J lost 6 bases, with 11 bases between them. DNA of the CDR3: TGTGCCAGTAGTATAACTGGGAGAGGTCAGCCCCAGCATTTT. Protein product: CASSITGRGQPQHF.

This clone turned up a few times. This chain links TRBV7-8 with TRBJ1-6; D unresolved. The germline V gene has CDR1 SGHVS and CDR2 FQNEAQ. The CDR3 length is 15 residues. V gave up 3 bases and J gave up 0 bases, with 6 bases separating them. CDR3: CASSLESSYNSPLHF. As DNA, the CDR3 is TGTGCCAGCAGCTTGGAGAGCTCCTATAATTCACCCCTCCACTTT. Using reference TRBV7-8 and TRBJ1-6 for the parts outside the CDR3, the full variable domain is GAGVSQSPRYKVAKRGQDVALRCDPISGHVSLFWYQQALGQGPEFLTYFQNEAQLDKSGLPSDRFFAERPEGSVSTLKIQRTQQEDSAVYLCASSLESSYNSPLHFGNGTRLTVT.